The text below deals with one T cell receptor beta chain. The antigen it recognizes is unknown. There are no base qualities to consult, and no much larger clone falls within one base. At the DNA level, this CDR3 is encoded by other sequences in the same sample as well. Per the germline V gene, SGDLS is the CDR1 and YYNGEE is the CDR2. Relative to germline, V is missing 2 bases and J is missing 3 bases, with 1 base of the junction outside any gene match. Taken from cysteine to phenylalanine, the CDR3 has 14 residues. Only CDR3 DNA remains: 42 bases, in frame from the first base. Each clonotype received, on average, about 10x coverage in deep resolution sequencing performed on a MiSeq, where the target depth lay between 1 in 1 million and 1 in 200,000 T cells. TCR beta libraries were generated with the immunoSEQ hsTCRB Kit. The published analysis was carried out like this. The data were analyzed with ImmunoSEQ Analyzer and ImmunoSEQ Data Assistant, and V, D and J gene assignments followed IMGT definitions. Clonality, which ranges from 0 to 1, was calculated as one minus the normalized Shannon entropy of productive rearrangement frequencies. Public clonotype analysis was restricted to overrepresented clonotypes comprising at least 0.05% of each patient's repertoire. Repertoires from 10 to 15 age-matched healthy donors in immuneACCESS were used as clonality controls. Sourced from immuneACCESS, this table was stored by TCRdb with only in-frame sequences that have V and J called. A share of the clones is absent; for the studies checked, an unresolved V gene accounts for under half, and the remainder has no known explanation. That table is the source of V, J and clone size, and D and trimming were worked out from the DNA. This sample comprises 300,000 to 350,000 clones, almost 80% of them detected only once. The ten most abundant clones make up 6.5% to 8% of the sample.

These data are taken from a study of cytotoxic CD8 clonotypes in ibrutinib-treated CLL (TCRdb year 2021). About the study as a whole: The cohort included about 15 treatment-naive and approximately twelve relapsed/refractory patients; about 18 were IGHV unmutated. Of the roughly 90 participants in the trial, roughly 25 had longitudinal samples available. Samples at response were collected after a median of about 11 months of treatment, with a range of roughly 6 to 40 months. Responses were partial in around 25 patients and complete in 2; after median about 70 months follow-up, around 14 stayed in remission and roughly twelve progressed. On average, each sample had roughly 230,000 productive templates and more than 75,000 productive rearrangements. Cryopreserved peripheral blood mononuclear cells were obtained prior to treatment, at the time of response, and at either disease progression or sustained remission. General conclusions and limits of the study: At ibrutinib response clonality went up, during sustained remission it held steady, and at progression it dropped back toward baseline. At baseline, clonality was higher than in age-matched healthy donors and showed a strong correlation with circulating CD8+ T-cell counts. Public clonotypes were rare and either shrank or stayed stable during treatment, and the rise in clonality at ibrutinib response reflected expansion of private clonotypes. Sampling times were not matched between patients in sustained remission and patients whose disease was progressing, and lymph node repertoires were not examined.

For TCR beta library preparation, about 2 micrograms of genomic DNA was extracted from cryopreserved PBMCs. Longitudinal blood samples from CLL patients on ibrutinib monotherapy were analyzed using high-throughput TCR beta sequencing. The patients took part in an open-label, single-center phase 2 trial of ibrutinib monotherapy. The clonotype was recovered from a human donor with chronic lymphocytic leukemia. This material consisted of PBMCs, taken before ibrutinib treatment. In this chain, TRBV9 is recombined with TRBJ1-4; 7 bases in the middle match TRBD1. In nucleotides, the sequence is TGTGCCAGCAGCGTCGGGACAGCTAATGAAAAACTGTTTTTT. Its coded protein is CASSVGTANEKLFF.